The source of this TCR beta chain is a study of identical twins. TCRdb redid the calling of the 5' RACE reads with MiXCR, one entry per CDR3 protein. The sample contains a few hundred thousand distinct CDR3 sequences, approximately 11% of which appear only once. The same specimen was also included in a second study, on yellow fever vaccine responses in identical twins.

Material: memory (CD45RO+) T cells sorted from blood. The TCR comes from a woman under 30 in good health.

CDR3 in DNA: TGTGCCAGCAGTTACTCGTTCGAGCGCGAGCAGTTCTTC. Protein product: CASSYSFEREQFF. V is TRBV6-6 and J is TRBJ2-1, with D uncertain. The CDR3 sequence is 13 residues long. V was trimmed by 0 bases and J by 10 bases, leaving 10 bases between them. Germline CDR1 is MNHNY and CDR2 is SVGAGI (reference sequence).